This T cell receptor (beta chain) was documented in a study of blood T cell repertoires in COVID-19. Study overall: Donors in the United States, Italy and Spain gave samples during acute or convalescent COVID-19.

Original data processing: Researchers report that nucleated cell counts were estimated from reference gene primer amplification. Sequencing was performed with immunoSEQ multiplex PCR; in TCRdb, only in-frame clones are kept and a portion is missing. That table supplies the V and J calls and clone size; D and trimming were determined from the DNA. The sample has some 130,000 clones, 80% to 90% seen once. Germline values: CDR1 SGHRS, CDR2 YFSETQ. This CDR3 region has 11 residues. V was trimmed by 0 bases and J by 11 bases, leaving 8 bases between them. The sequenced sample was peripheral blood. The chain carries TRBV5-1 and TRBJ1-2; D is unclear. This receptor was taken from an older woman with acute or convalescent COVID-19. CDR3: CASSLEGGYTF. CDR3 DNA: TGCGCCAGCAGCTTGGAAGGCGGGTACACCTTC.